This T cell receptor (beta chain) was sequenced in a study of control samples from healthy donors and cancer patients. CDR1 is SGHDT and CDR2 is YYEEEE in the germline V gene. Trimming took 0 bases from V and 5 from J, leaving 17 bases between them. The CDR3 is 16 residues long. Method: immunoSEQ multiplex PCR; TCRdb's copy keeps in-frame clones and lacks some. Here the sample spans about 120,000 clones, around 89% being singletons. The gene calls are TRBV5-6 and TRBJ2-5, with D uncertain. The sequence was obtained from a woman between 50 and 59 years old with colorectal cancer. Sequencing was done on a sample of PBMCs. DNA of the CDR3: TGTGCCAGCAGCTTGGCCCGAAATGCCGGTTGGGAGACCCAGTACTTC. As protein: CASSLARNAGWETQYF.